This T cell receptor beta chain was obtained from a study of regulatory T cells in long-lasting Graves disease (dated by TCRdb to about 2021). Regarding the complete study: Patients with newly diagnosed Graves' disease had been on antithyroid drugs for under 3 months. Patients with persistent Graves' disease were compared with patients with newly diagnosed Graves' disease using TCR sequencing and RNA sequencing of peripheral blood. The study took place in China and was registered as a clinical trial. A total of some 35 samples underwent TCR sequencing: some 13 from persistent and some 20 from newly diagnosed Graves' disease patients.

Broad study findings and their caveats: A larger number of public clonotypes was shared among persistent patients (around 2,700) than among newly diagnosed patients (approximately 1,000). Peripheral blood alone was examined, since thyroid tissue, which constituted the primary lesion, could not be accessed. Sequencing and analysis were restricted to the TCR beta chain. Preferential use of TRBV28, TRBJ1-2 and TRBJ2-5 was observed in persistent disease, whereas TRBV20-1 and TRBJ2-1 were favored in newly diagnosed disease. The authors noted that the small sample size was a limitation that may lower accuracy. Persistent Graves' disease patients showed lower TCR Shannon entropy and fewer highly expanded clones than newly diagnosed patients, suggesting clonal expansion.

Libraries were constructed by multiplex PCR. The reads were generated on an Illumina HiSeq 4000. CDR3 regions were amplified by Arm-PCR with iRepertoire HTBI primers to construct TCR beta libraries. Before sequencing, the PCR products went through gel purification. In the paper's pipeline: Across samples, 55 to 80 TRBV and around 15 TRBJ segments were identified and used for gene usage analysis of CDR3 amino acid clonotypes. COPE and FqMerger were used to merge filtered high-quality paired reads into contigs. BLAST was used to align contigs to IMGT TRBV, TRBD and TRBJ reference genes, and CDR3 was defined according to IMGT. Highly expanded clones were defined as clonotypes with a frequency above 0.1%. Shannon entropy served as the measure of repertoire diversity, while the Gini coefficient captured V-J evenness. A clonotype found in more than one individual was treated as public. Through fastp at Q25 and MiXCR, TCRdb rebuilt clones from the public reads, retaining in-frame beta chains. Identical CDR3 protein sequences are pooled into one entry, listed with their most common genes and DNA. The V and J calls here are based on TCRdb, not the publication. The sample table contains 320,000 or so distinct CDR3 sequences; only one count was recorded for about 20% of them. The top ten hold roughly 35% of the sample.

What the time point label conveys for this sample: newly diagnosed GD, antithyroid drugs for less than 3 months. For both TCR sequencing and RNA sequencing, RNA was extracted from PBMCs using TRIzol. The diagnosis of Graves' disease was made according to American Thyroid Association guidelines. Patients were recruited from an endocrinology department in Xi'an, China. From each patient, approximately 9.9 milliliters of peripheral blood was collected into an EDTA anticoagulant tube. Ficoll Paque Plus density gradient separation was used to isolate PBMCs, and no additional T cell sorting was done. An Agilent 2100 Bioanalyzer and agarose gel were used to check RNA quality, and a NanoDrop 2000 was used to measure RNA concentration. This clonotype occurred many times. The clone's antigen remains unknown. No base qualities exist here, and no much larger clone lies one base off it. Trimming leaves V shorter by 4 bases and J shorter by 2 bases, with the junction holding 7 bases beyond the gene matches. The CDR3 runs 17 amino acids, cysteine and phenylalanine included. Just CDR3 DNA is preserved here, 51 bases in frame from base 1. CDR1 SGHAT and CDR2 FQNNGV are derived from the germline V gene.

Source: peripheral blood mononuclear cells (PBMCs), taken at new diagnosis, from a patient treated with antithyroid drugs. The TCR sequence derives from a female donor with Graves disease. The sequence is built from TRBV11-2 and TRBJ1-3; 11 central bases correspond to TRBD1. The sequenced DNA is TGTGCCAGCAGCTATACGGGACAGGGGGTTCCTGGAAACACCATATATTTT. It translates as CASSYTGQGVPGNTIYF.